The subject of this entry is one TCR beta chain. The clone's antigen remains unknown. No qualities accompany the bases; no much larger clone lies one base away. Each collaborating institution followed its own protocols to collect whole blood in K2EDTA tubes. For TCRbeta analysis, collaborators shipped samples in one of three forms: frozen whole blood, isolated PBMCs, or DNA extracted from either of those sample types. From its cysteine to its phenylalanine, the CDR3 spans 16 amino acids. Only the CDR3 DNA is retained, 48 bases long and in frame from the first base. Looking up the germline V gene (reference sequence) yields CDR1 SEHNR and CDR2 FQNEAQ. V trim: 5 bases; J trim: 5 bases; unmatched bases: 8. TCRbeta CDR3 regions were amplified from genomic DNA using the immunoSEQ Assay, a bias-controlled multiplex PCR. Regarding the original processing steps: Within the assay, amplification of reference gene primers was used to estimate how many nucleated cells each sample contained. To quantify the absolute abundance of each unique TCRbeta CDR3 rearrangement, sequence reads were collapsed and filtered. For each sample, productive Simpson clonality was calculated as the square root of Simpson's diversity index over productive rearrangements. This is the immuneACCESS table as TCRdb keeps it, with only in-frame sequences that have V and J called. A part of the clones is gone; compared with another copy, unresolved V genes explain less than half, and the rest is unexplained. Clone size and V and J calls were adopted from that table, with D and trimming inferred from the DNA. This sample is represented by about 82,000 clones; about four fifths of them were singletons. More than 10% of the sample is held by the ten biggest clonotypes.

The data derive from a study of blood T cell repertoires in COVID-19 (dated by TCRdb to 2019 to 2021). Study-wide context: Collaborator samples came from the United States, Italy and Spain and covered acute and convalescent phases of COVID-19. Samples came from the ongoing ImmuneRACE study (first 160 participants) plus 1,254 subjects from 6 global collaborators. The prospective study material was composed of cDNA or gDNA derived from T cells, B-cell-depleted T cells, or PBMCs. The repertoires were released in a freely available public database intended as a resource for research on the immune response to SARS-CoV-2. Where available, HLA class I and class II types were obtained from metadata supplied by the sample provider rather than from assay-based typing. Deeply sampled blood TCRbeta repertoires from subjects exposed to, actively infected with, or recovered from COVID-19 were included in the dataset. Nearly every sample came with metadata listing a de-identified subject ID, COVID-19 status, age in years and sex.

General findings and caveats noted by the study authors: The quantity of clinical and demographic metadata differed by source and by participant and was supplied without curation.

The sequencing input was peripheral blood. This sequence was found in a woman between 40 and 55 years old with active or convalescent COVID-19. Rearrangement joined TRBV7-9 to TRBJ2-5, and 13 bases in between align with TRBD2. The CDR3 region: CASSIGLAGVGETQYF. The DNA reads TGTGCCAGCAGCATCGGACTAGCGGGAGTAGGGGAGACCCAGTACTTC.